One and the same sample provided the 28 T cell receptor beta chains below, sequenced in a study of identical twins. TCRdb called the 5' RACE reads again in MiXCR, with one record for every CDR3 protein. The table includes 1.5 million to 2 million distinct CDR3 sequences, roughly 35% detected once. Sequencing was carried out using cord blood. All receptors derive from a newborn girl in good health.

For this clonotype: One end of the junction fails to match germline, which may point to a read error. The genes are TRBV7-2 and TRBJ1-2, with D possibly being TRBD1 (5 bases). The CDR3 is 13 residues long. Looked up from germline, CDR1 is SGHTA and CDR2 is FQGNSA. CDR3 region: CASSLLRDYGCTF. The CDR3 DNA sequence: TGTGCCAGCAGCTTACTTCGGGACTATGGCTGCACCTTC. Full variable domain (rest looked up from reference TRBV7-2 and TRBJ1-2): GAGVSQSPSNKVTEKGKDVELRCDPISGHTALYWYRQSLGQGLEFLIYFQGNSAPDKSGLPSDRFSAERTGGSVSTLTIQRTQQEDSAVYLCASSLLRDYGCTFGSGTRLTVV.

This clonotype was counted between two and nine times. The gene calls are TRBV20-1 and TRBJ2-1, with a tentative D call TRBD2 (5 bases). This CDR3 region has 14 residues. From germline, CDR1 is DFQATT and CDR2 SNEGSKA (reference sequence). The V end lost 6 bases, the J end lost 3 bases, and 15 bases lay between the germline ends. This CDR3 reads CSASWAGFYNEQFF. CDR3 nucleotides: TGCAGTGCGTCATGGGCGGGTTTCTACAATGAGCAGTTCTTC.

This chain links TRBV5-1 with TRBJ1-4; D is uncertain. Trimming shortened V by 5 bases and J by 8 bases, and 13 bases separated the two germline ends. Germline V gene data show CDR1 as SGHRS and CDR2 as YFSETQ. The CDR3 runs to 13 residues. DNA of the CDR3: TGCGCCAGCAGGGACCTCGTCGGGGAAAAACTGTTTTTT. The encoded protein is CASRDLVGEKLFF.

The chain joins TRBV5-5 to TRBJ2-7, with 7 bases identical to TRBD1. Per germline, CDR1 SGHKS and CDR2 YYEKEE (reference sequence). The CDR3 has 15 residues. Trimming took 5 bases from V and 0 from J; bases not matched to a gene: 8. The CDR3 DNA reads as TGTGCCAGCAGTGTGACAGGGCTTTACTCCTACGAGCAGTACTTC. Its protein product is CASSVTGLYSYEQYF.

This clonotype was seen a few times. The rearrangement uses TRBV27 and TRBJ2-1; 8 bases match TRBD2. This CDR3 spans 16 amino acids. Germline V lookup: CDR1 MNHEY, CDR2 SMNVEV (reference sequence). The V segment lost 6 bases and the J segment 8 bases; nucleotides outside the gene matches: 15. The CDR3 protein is CASSPYLAGPGDEQFF. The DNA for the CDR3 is TGTGCCAGCAGCCCCTACCTAGCGGGCCCCGGGGATGAGCAGTTCTTC.

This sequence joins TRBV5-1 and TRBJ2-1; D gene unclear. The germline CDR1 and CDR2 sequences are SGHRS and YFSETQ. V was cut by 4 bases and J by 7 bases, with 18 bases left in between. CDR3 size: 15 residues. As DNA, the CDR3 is TGCGCCAGCAGCCCGGAGACGGTCGTGTTAAATGAGCAGTTCTTC. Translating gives CASSPETVVLNEQFF.

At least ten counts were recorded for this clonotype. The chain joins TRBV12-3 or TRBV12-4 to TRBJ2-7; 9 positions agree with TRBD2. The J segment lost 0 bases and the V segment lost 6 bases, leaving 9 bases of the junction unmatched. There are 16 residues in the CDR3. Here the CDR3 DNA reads TGTGCCAGCAGCGCCGGGACTAGCCTTAGCTCCTACGAGCAGTACTTC. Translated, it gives CASSAGTSLSSYEQYF.

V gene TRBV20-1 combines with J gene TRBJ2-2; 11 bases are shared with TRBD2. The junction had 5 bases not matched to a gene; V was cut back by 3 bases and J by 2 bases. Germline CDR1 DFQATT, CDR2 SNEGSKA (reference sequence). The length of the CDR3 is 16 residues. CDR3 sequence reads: CSASTSGGRNTGELFF. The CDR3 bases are TGCAGTGCTAGTACTAGCGGGGGACGAAACACCGGGGAGCTGTTTTTT.

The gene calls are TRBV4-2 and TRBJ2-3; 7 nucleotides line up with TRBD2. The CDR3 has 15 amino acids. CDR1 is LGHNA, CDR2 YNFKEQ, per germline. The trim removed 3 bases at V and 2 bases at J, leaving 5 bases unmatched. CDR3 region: CASSQGAGPTDTQYF. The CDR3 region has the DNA TGTGCCAGCAGCCAGGGAGCGGGACCCACAGATACGCAGTATTTT.

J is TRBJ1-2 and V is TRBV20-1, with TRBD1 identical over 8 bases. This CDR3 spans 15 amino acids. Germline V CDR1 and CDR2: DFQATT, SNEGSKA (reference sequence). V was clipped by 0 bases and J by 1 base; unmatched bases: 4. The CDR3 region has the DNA TGCAGTGCTAGAGATCGGACAGGGCTTAACTATGGCTACACCTTC. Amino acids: CSARDRTGLNYGYTF.

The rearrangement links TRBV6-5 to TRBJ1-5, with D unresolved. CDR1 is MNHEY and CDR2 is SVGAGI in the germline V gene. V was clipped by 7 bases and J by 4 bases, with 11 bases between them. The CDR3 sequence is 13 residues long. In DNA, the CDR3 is TGTGCCAGCACCCTGCGCCTAAATCAGCCCCAGCATTTT. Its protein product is CASTLRLNQPQHF.

The DNA of the CDR3 is TGTGCCATCAGTGACCCGACGCGACGAAGCAATCAGCCCCAGCATTTT. Translated: CAISDPTRRSNQPQHF. V is TRBV10-3 and J is TRBJ1-5; D gene unclear. The length of the CDR3 is 16 residues. CDR1 and CDR2 (germline): ENHRY, SYGVKD. Trimming stripped 3 bases from V and 1 base from J, with 13 bases between.

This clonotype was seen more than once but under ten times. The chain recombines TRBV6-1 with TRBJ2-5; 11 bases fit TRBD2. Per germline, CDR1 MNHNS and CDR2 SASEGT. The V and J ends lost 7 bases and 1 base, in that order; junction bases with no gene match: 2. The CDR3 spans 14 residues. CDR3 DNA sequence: TGTGCCAGCAACCTAGCGGGGGGCCAAGAGACCCAGTACTTC. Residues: CASNLAGGQETQYF.

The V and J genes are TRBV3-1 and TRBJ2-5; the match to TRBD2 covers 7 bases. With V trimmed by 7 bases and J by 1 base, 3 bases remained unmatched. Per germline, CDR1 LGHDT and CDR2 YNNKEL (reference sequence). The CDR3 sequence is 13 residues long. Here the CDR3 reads CASKTSVQETQYF. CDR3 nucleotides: TGTGCCAGCAAAACTAGCGTCCAAGAGACCCAGTACTTC.

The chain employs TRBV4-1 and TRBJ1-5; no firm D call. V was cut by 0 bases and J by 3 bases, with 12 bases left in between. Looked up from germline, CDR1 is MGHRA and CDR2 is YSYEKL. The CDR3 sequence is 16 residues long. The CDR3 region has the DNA TGCGCCAGCAGCCAAGATTTAGGAAGGATCAATCAGCCCCAGCATTTT. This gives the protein CASSQDLGRINQPQHF.

CDR3 loop: CSARDGVAGNTGELFF. The CDR3 DNA is TGCAGTGCTAGAGATGGGGTAGCGGGGAACACCGGGGAGCTGTTTTTT. This chain connects TRBV20-1 to TRBJ2-2, with 7 bases that match TRBD2. V trimming: 0 bases; J trimming: 1 base; junction bases outside the gene matches: 5. The CDR3 spans 16 residues. Germline V CDR1 and CDR2: DFQATT, SNEGSKA (reference sequence).

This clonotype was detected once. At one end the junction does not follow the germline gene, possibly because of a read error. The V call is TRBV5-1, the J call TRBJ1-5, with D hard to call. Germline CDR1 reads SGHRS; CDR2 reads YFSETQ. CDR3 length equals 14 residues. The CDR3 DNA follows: TGCGCCAGCAACTTGACGGGAGGCAATCAGCCCCAGCATTTT. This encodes CASNLTGGNQPQHF.

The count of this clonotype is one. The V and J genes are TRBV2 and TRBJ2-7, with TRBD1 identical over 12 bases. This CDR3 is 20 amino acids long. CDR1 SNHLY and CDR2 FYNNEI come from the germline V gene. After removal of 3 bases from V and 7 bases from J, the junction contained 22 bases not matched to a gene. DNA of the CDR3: TGTGCCAGCAGTGATCCCGGGACAGGGGGCCGTAGCGGGCTTTACAATGAGCAGTACTTC. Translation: CASSDPGTGGRSGLYNEQYF.

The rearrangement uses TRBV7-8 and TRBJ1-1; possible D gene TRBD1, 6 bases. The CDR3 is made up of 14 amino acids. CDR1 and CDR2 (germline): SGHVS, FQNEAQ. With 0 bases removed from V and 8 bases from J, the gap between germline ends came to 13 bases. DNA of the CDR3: TGTGCCAGCAGCTTAGCTGGCGGGGGCGTGGAAGCTTTCTTT. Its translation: CASSLAGGGVEAFF. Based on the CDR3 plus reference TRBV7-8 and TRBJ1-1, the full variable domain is GAGVSQSPRYKVAKRGQDVALRCDPISGHVSLFWYQQALGQGPEFLTYFQNEAQLDKSGLPSDRFFAERPEGSVSTLKIQRTQQEDSAVYLCASSLAGGGVEAFFGQGTRLTVV.

CDR3 nucleotide sequence: TGTGCCAGCAGTTACAGAAAGGGACGGATGAACACTGAAGCTTTCTTT. As protein: CASSYRKGRMNTEAFF. The rearrangement links TRBV6-6 to TRBJ1-1, with D perhaps TRBD1 (5 bases). Deletions cut 2 bases from V and 0 bases from J, with 13 bases between. The CDR3 contains 16 residues. Per germline, CDR1 MNHNY and CDR2 SVGAGI (reference sequence).

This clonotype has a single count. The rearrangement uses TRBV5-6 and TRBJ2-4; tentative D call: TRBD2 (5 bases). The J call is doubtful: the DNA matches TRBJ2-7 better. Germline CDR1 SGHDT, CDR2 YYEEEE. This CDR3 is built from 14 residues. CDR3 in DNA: TGTGCCAGCAGCCCCGGGATTTTCGCCTACGAGCAGTACTTC. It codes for CASSPGIFAYEQYF.

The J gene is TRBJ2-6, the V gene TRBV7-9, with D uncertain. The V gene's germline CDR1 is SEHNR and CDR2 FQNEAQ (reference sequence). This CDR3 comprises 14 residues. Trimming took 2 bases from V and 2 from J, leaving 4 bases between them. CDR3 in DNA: TGTGCCAGCAGCTTAATGACTGGGGCCAACGTCCTGACTTTC. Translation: CASSLMTGANVLTF.

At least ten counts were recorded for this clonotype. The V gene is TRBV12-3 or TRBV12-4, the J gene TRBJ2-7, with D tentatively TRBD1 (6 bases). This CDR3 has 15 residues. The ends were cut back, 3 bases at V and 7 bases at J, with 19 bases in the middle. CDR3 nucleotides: TGTGCCAGCAGTTTTCCCACGACAGGCTCTAGGGAGCAGTACTTC. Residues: CASSFPTTGSREQYF.

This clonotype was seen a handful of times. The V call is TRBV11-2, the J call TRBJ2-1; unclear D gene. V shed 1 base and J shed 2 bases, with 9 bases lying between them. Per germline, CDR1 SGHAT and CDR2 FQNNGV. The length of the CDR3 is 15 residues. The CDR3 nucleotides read TGTGCCAGCAGCTTAGTGATGGACCCCTACAATGAGCAGTTCTTC. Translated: CASSLVMDPYNEQFF.

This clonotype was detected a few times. In DNA, the CDR3 is TGTGCCAGCAGTCCGCGGGGGGGGCTCTCCTACAATGAGCAGTTCTTC. It yields the protein CASSPRGGLSYNEQFF. V and J are TRBV27 and TRBJ2-1; TRBD2 matches at 9 bases. Trimming cost V 5 bases and J 0 bases; bases outside gene matches: 5. CDR1 is MNHEY, CDR2 SMNVEV, per germline (reference sequence). The CDR3 length is 16 residues.

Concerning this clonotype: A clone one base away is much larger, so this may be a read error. CDR3 amino acids: CSVGFDRAKSIQYF. The DNA of the CDR3 is TGCAGCGTTGGGTTTGACAGGGCCAAAAGCATTCAGTACTTC. The chain links TRBV29-1 to TRBJ2-4; 7 bases map to TRBD1. Germline lookup yields CDR1 SQVTM and CDR2 ANQGSEA. The CDR3 covers 14 residues.

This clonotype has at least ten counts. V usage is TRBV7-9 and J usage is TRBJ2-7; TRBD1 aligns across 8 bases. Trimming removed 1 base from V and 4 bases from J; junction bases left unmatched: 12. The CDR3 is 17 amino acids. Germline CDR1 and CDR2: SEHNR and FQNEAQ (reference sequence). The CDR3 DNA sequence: TGTGCCAGCAGCTTAGGGTCAGGGGGCCGCTCCCTTTACGAGCAGTACTTC. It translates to CASSLGSGGRSLYEQYF. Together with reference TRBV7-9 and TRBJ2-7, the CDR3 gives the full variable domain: DTGVSQNPRHKITKRGQNVTFRCDPISEHNRLYWYRQTLGQGPEFLTYFQNEAQLEKSRLLSDRFSAERPKGSFSTLEIQRTEQGDSAMYLCASSLGSGGRSLYEQYFGPGTRLTVT.

This CDR3 is CASNPFPGRGYTF. As DNA, the CDR3 is TGCGCCAGCAACCCATTCCCGGGACGCGGCTACACCTTC. The V and J genes are TRBV5-1 and TRBJ1-2, with D possibly being TRBD1 (5 bases). Trimming took 6 bases from V and 8 from J, leaving 17 bases between them. CDR1 and CDR2 (germline): SGHRS, YFSETQ. The CDR3 is 13 residues long.